What follows are 29 T cell receptor beta chains derived from one specimen sequenced in a study of glioma-infiltrating T cells after dendritic cell vaccination. Libraries were prepared by immunoSEQ multiplex PCR; TCRdb keeps only in-frame clonotypes and omits some of them. This sample carries almost 65,000 clones, around 86% of them seen once, and the ten largest clones take over 9%. Sample: blood, taken before dendritic cell vaccination. All receptors derive from a human donor with glioblastoma.

The genes are TRBV6-5 and TRBJ1-2; D is uncertain. The CDR3 covers 10 residues. V lost 5 bases and J 7 bases, leaving 5 bases between the germline ends. Looked up from germline, CDR1 is MNHEY and CDR2 is SVGAGI. This chain's CDR3 is CASSEAGYTF. CDR3 in DNA: TGTGCCAGCAGTGAAGCTGGCTACACCTTC.

The V gene is TRBV18, the J gene TRBJ2-1; weak D call: TRBD2 (6 bases). CDR3 length: 16 residues. Trimming took 0 bases from V and 4 from J, leaving 13 bases between them. Germline V gene lookup returns CDR1 KGHSH and CDR2 LQKENI. CDR3 loop: CASSPPGGITYNEQFF. In nucleotides, the CDR3 is TGTGCCAGCTCACCACCGGGGGGTATAACTTACAATGAGCAGTTCTTC. The complete variable domain, with remaining parts taken from reference TRBV18 and TRBJ2-1, reads NAGVMQNPRHLVRRRGQEARLRCSPMKGHSHVYWYRQLPEEGLKFMVYLQKENIIDESGMPKERFSAEFPKEGPSILRIQQVVRGDSAAYFCASSPPGGITYNEQFFGPGTRLTVL.

CDR3: CASGAGPSSNQPQHF. The CDR3 DNA is TGTGCCAGTGGGGCCGGACCCTCTTCTAATCAGCCCCAGCATTTT. This chain uses TRBV19 with TRBJ1-5; D might be TRBD1 (5 bases). Trimming left V 8 bases short and J 4 bases short, with 18 bases between. This CDR3 is built from 15 residues. Germline-derived CDR1 and CDR2 are LNHDA and SQIVND (reference sequence).

This clone was picked up many times. This sequence joins TRBV2 and TRBJ1-1; 11 bases match TRBD1. V lost 6 bases to trimming and J lost 5 bases; unmatched junction nucleotides: 8. Looked up from germline, CDR1 is SNHLY and CDR2 is FYNNEI. This CDR3 has 15 residues. CDR3 sequence: CASSEDRGRGTEAFF. The CDR3 coding sequence is TGTGCCAGCAGCGAGGACAGGGGGCGCGGAACTGAAGCTTTCTTT.

The chain employs TRBV5-8 and TRBJ2-2; a weak D match, TRBD2 (7 bases). Germline lookup yields CDR1 SGHTS and CDR2 YDEGEE. V lost 2 bases, J lost 3 bases, and 14 bases lay in between. The CDR3 has 16 amino acids. The CDR3 loop is CASSFGGSGDTGELFF. The CDR3 DNA sequence: TGTGCCAGCAGCTTTGGGGGCAGCGGGGACACCGGGGAGCTGTTTTTT.

CDR3 protein: CASSSAGTGIEKLFF. DNA of the CDR3: TGTGCCAGCAGCTCAGCCGGGACAGGGATTGAAAAACTGTTTTTT. The genes are TRBV6-6 and TRBJ1-4, with 9 bases identical to TRBD1. CDR3 length: 15 amino acids. Germline CDR1 reads MNHNY; CDR2 reads SVGAGI (reference sequence). The V gene end was trimmed by 6 bases and the J gene end by 7 bases; junction bases not matched to a gene: 9.

In its sample, this clone was seen a few times. This chain links TRBV5-1 with TRBJ1-1; 8 bases fit TRBD1. V was pared by 6 bases and J by 5 bases, with 12 bases of the junction left unmatched. Germline-derived CDR1 and CDR2 are SGHRS and YFSETQ. The CDR3 is made up of 15 amino acids. DNA for the CDR3: TGCGCCAGCATCAAATCAGTCAGGGGGCGTACTGAAGCTTTCTTT. Protein sequence: CASIKSVRGRTEAFF.

This chain links TRBV10-3 with TRBJ1-1; TRBD1 matches 10 bases. Germline lookup yields CDR1 ENHRY and CDR2 SYGVKD. With V trimmed by 8 bases and J by 0 bases, 6 bases remained unmatched. The length of the CDR3 is 15 residues. For the CDR3, the DNA is TGTGCCATCGGACAGGGGGGGGTCATGAACACTGAAGCTTTCTTT. Translated, it gives CAIGQGGVMNTEAFF.

This clone has a handful of counts. The chain joins TRBV6-5 to TRBJ1-4; 7 bases fit TRBD1. CDR3 length equals 15 residues. Germline V gene sequence: CDR1 MNHEY, CDR2 SVGAGI. V was clipped by 5 bases and J by 2 bases; unmatched bases: 5. CDR3 in amino acids: CASSRTGLTNEKLFF. CDR3 DNA: TGTGCCAGCAGTCGGACAGGCCTCACTAATGAAAAACTGTTTTTT.

The genes are TRBV15 and TRBJ2-1; no clear D gene. Germline-derived CDR1 and CDR2 are LNHNV and YYDKDF (reference sequence). This CDR3 comprises 13 residues. Trimming shortened V by 3 bases and J by 8 bases, and 11 bases separated the two germline ends. CDR3 amino acids: CATSRPTEDEQFF. The CDR3 DNA sequence: TGTGCCACCAGCAGGCCTACCGAGGATGAGCAGTTCTTC.

V and J are TRBV25-1 and TRBJ2-5; D unclear. This CDR3 spans 12 amino acids. Trimming removed 1 base from V and 5 bases from J, with 5 bases in between. Germline values: CDR1 MGHDK, CDR2 SYGVNS. The CDR3 region is CASSESGETQYF. CDR3 in DNA: TGTGCCAGCAGTGAATCGGGTGAGACCCAGTACTTC.

The chain uses TRBV15 and TRBJ2-5; TRBD2 matches at 7 bases. V trimming: 1 base; J trimming: 5 bases; junction bases outside the gene matches: 10. CDR3 length: 16 amino acids. The germline V gene encodes CDR1 LNHNV and CDR2 YYDKDF (reference sequence). The DNA for the CDR3 is TGTGCCACCAGCAGAGGGTGGGGGGGACCCCAGGAGACCCAGTACTTC. Its protein product is CATSRGWGGPQETQYF.

This chain connects TRBV10-3 to TRBJ1-2, with a possible D match to TRBD1 (5 bases). The ends were cut back, 10 bases at V and 1 base at J, with 19 bases in the middle. The CDR3 totals 15 residues. Germline CDR1 reads ENHRY; CDR2 reads SYGVKD. CDR3 in amino acids: CATRTGQGRNYGYTF. CDR3 DNA: TGTGCCACCCGAACGGGTCAGGGCCGTAACTATGGCTACACCTTC.

A single count supports this clone. V and J are TRBV2 and TRBJ1-5, with D possibly TRBD1 on 6 matching bases. The CDR3 sequence is 13 residues long. Trimming removed 2 bases from V and 6 bases from J, with 8 bases in between. Germline V gene sequence: CDR1 SNHLY, CDR2 FYNNEI. CDR3 bases: TGTGCCAGCAGTGAAACAGGGCTTCAGCCCCAGCATTTT. It encodes CASSETGLQPQHF. The variable domain in full, completed from reference TRBV2 and TRBJ1-5, reads EPEVTQTPSHQVTQMGQEVILRCVPISNHLYFYWYRQILGQKVEFLVSFYNNEISEKSEIFDDQFSVERPDGSNFTLKIRSTKLEDSAMYFCASSETGLQPQHFGDGTRLSIL.

The rearrangement joins TRBV6-1 to TRBJ1-6; 9 bases fit TRBD1. The CDR3 length is 14 residues. The junction had 7 bases not matched to a gene; V was cut back by 11 bases and J by 5 bases. Germline V gene sequence: CDR1 MNHNS, CDR2 SASEGT. The CDR3 protein is CAGGQGRDNSPLHF. The CDR3 nucleotides are TGTGCCGGGGGACAGGGCAGGGATAATTCACCCCTCCACTTT.

This clone was found a few times. Germline is not matched at one junction end, which may reflect a read error. CDR3 sequence (DNA): TGTGCCAGCAGTTACGATGCAGGGGCGTATGACTACACCTTC. It yields the protein CASSYDAGAYDYTF. The chain uses TRBV6-5 and TRBJ1-2, with D tentatively TRBD1 (6 bases). Germline loops: CDR1 MNHEY, CDR2 SVGAGI. The CDR3 has 14 amino acids.

The CDR3 sequence: CASSYPPSGELFF. CDR3 nucleotide sequence: TGTGCCAGCAGTTATCCCCCGAGCGGGGAGCTGTTTTTT. The chain couples TRBV6-5 to TRBJ2-2; D call uncertain. Per the germline V gene, CDR1 is MNHEY and CDR2 is SVGAGI. This CDR3 comprises 13 residues. V was cut by 3 bases and J by 7 bases, with 9 bases left in between.

This chain uses TRBV5-6 with TRBJ1-5; D not certain. The length of the CDR3 is 15 residues. With 0 bases removed from V and 0 bases from J, the gap between germline ends came to 7 bases. Looked up from germline, CDR1 is SGHDT and CDR2 is YYEEEE. The CDR3 nucleotides read TGTGCCAGCAGCTTGGGACACCTTAGCAATCAGCCCCAGCATTTT. This sequence encodes CASSLGHLSNQPQHF.

The rearrangement links TRBV25-1 to TRBJ2-5, with D possibly matching TRBD1 (6 bases). V shed 5 bases and J shed 4 bases, with 17 bases lying between them. The germline CDR1 and CDR2 sequences are MGHDK and SYGVNS. This CDR3 is built from 15 residues. The chain's CDR3 is CASSKRTGNRETQYF. The DNA for the CDR3 is TGTGCCAGCAGTAAACGTACAGGGAATCGAGAGACCCAGTACTTC.

CDR3: CASARDRGSDTQYF. In DNA form, the CDR3 reads TGCGCCAGCGCTAGGGACAGGGGATCAGATACGCAGTATTTT. The chain recombines TRBV5-1 with TRBJ2-3, with 10 nucleotides matching TRBD1. Germline V gene lookup returns CDR1 SGHRS and CDR2 YFSETQ. V lost 7 bases, J lost 4 bases, and 6 bases stayed unmatched. The CDR3 totals 14 residues. Combining the CDR3 with reference TRBV5-1 and TRBJ2-3 gives the whole variable domain KAGVTQTPRYLIKTRGQQVTLSCSPISGHRSVSWYQQTPGQGLQFLFEYFSETQRNKGNFPGRFSGRQFSNSRSEMNVSTLELGDSALYLCASARDRGSDTQYFGPGTRLTVL.

The chain uses TRBV11-2 and TRBJ1-2, with TRBD1 matching 7 bases. CDR1 SGHAT and CDR2 FQNNGV come from the germline V gene. The CDR3 loop spans 15 amino acids. After removal of 3 bases from V and 4 bases from J, the junction contained 8 bases not matched to a gene. The chain's CDR3 is CASSFKPGQLYGYTF. The CDR3 DNA follows: TGTGCCAGCAGCTTCAAGCCGGGACAGCTCTATGGCTACACCTTC.

The CDR3 coding sequence is TGTGCCAGCAGCCGACAGGGAAGGGGCACAGATACGCAGTATTTT. It specifies CASSRQGRGTDTQYF. This chain uses TRBV16 with TRBJ2-3; 7 bases match TRBD1. The junction had 5 bases not matched to a gene; V was cut back by 4 bases and J by 1 base. The CDR3 sequence is 15 residues long. Germline V lookup: CDR1 KGHSY, CDR2 FQNENV.

The chain has TRBV19 and TRBJ1-5; D possibly corresponds to TRBD1 (5 bases). The CDR3 loop spans 13 amino acids. V was clipped by 10 bases and J by 10 bases, with 20 bases between them. Germline-derived CDR1 and CDR2 are LNHDA and SQIVND (reference sequence). The CDR3 is CATRVGGVEPQHF. Here the CDR3 DNA reads TGTGCCACTAGGGTGGGGGGGGTCGAACCCCAGCATTTT.

The chain links TRBV18 to TRBJ1-2, with 10 positions matching TRBD1. This CDR3 spans 15 amino acids. V trimming: 5 bases; J trimming: 7 bases; junction bases outside the gene matches: 10. Germline V gives CDR1 KGHSH, CDR2 LQKENI. CDR3: CASSGDEGQGSGYTF. The CDR3 DNA reads TGTGCCAGCTCAGGAGACGAGGGACAGGGGTCTGGCTACACCTTC.

The chain is built from TRBV5-4 and TRBJ2-3; TRBD2 agrees at 11 bases. Germline V lookup: CDR1 SGHNT, CDR2 YYREEE (reference sequence). The V and J ends lost 0 bases and 4 bases, in that order; junction bases with no gene match: 7. The CDR3 has 17 amino acids. CDR3 coding DNA: TGTGCCAGCAGCTTGGACGGCCCTAGCGGGGGGTCAGATACGCAGTATTTT. Its translation: CASSLDGPSGGSDTQYF.

The genes are TRBV7-2 and TRBJ1-5, with 9 positions matching TRBD1. CDR1 is SGHTA, CDR2 FQGNSA, per germline. With V trimmed by 5 bases and J by 2 bases, 10 bases remained unmatched. This CDR3 contains 17 residues. The CDR3 bases are TGTGCCAGCAGCCGTTCGACAGGGGGTGTAGGCAATCAGCCCCAGCATTTT. It codes for CASSRSTGGVGNQPQHF.

The rearrangement joins TRBV10-3 to TRBJ1-1; no reliable D call. Germline lookup yields CDR1 ENHRY and CDR2 SYGVKD. The ends were cut back, 4 bases at V and 1 base at J, with 4 bases in the middle. CDR3 length: 12 amino acids. CDR3 protein: CAISGQNTEAFF. The CDR3, as DNA: TGTGCCATCAGTGGACAGAACACTGAAGCTTTCTTT.

This chain joins TRBV9 and TRBJ2-3, with 11 nucleotides matching TRBD2. J was trimmed by 2 bases and V by 6 bases; bases with no gene match: 14. Germline-derived CDR1 and CDR2 are SGDLS and YYNGEE. The CDR3 consists of 18 residues. CDR3 sequence (DNA): TGTGCCAGCAATAATCTAGCGGGGGGTGGGGTAACCACAGATACGCAGTATTTT. Translated: CASNNLAGGGVTTDTQYF.

The J gene is TRBJ1-1, the V gene TRBV5-4; 8 bases align to TRBD1. Per the germline V gene, CDR1 is SGHNT and CDR2 is YYREEE (reference sequence). This CDR3 comprises 14 residues. V trimming: 0 bases; J trimming: 5 bases; junction bases outside the gene matches: 3. As DNA, the CDR3 is TGTGCCAGCAGCTTGGTAACAGGGGGGACTGAAGCTTTCTTT. It is translated as CASSLVTGGTEAFF.